This paragraph covers one T cell receptor (beta chain) sequence. This clone was found once. Its antigen is unknown. No base quality values were provided; no much bigger clone lies one nucleotide off. The Quick-DNA Microprep Kit was used to extract genomic DNA from the sorted cells. TCRbeta DNA was amplified with the immunoSEQ hsTCRbeta kit following the manufacturer's protocol. TCRbeta libraries were sequenced on an Illumina MiSeq instrument. The paper's processing steps were these. Once out-of-frame sequences had been removed, 2,204,828 distinct TCRbeta sequences were left, which works out to an average of approximately 63,000 per individual. Each individual was scored using the number of about 180 previously reported CMV-associated TCRbeta sequences that the individual carried and the total number of productive distinct TCRbeta sequences. A beta-binomial model was reimplemented in Python, and scikit-learn random forests with default parameters were trained on US cohort data. Classifier performance on the Belgian cohort was reported as the median AUC with percentile confidence intervals calculated over 10,000 bootstrap iterations. The table comes from immuneACCESS by way of TCRdb, which keeps in-frame sequences with V and J called. Part of the clones is missing from these tables; in studies checked, under half for an unresolved V gene and the rest for unknown reasons. Clone size and the V and J calls come from that table; the DNA yielded D and trimming. The sample table records around 45,000 clones; about 80% of these occur just once. The top ten clonotypes cover more than 1.5% of the sample.

The data are from a study of memory CD4+ T cells and cytomegalovirus serostatus (dated by TCRdb to about 2019). For the study in its entirety: A total of 35 or so healthy Belgian adults, of whom 9 were CMV seropositive and about 24 were CMV seronegative, were included in the cohort. To replicate a published TCR-based CMV serostatus classifier, the study sequenced CD4+ memory TCRbeta repertoires from a Belgian cohort whose cytomegalovirus serostatus was known. The paper's findings and limits, for the study overall: Among the 150 to 200 previously reported CMV-associated TCRbeta sequences, over 65 showed up in the CD4+ memory repertoires, with each one found in between one and five individuals. CMV serostatus prediction reached a median bootstrapped AUC of nearly 0.96 with the original framework and 0.91 with a US-trained random forest. Only CD4+CD45RO+ memory cells were sequenced, in contrast to the original study, in which naive and memory CD4+ and CD8+ populations were covered. On the Belgian cohort, the classifier built on the original framework reached a median bootstrapped AUC of roughly 0.94, with a 95% CI of 0.76-1.00. The results were interpreted as suggesting that the CMV-associated TCR signature is mostly present in the CD4+ memory repertoire.

Single viable CD3+CD4+CD8-CD45RO+ cells were sorted as memory CD4+ T cells on a FACSAria II. To determine CMV serostatus, a Roche Elecsys assay was used that detects serum IgG against CMV pp150, pp28, p38 and p52. After the samples were thawed, total CD4+ T cells were enriched through positive selection using CD4 magnetic microbeads. The samples came from a different study that was designed specifically to examine the CD4+ T cell memory repertoire. Following standard operating procedures, peripheral blood mononuclear cells were isolated and cryopreserved, while serum was kept at -80 degrees C. The staining relied on CD3-PerCP (BW264/56), CD4-APC (RPA-T4), CD45RO-PE (UCHT1) and CD8-Pacific Orange (3B5) antibodies, and Sytox blue was used to exclude non-viable cells. Measured from the cysteine to the phenylalanine, the CDR3 is 14 residues long. Just the 42-base CDR3 DNA is kept, in frame starting at base 1. The germline V and J ends show losses of 4 bases and 5 bases respectively, and no gene match explains 3 bases of the junction. Based on the germline V gene (reference sequence), the CDR1 and CDR2 sequences are SGHNT and YYREEE.

The chain employs TRBV5-4 and TRBJ1-5; 10 central bases correspond to TRBD1. The sequencing input was memory CD4+ T cells from blood. This TCR was sampled from an adult in good health and CMV-seronegative. The CDR3 reads as follows: CASSTGTGDQPQHF. The DNA sequence is as follows: TGTGCCAGCAGCACCGGGACAGGGGATCAGCCCCAGCATTTT.